The rows below give T cell receptor beta chains drawn from one sample of a study of cytomegalovirus exposure and HLA in healthy donors. Profiled with immunoSEQ multiplex PCR; TCRdb holds only in-frame clones, not every one. The table includes under 200,000 clones, less than 90% detected once. The specimen sequenced was PBMCs. The receptors come from a woman in her twenties or thirties in good health and CMV-seronegative. Both conserved end residues are part of each CDR3. A D gene is named only where the DNA matches it firmly. Size is omitted from some rows. Given values are once, few, many or a class for expanded clones.

j_call | clone_size | v_call | d_call | cdr3_nt | cdr3_aa
TRBJ1-2 | once | TRBV6-5 | NA | TGTGCCAGCAGTCGGGACAAACTTCACTATGGCTACACCTTC | CASSRDKLHYGYTF
TRBJ1-1 | NA | TRBV5-1 | NA | TGCGCCAGCAGCTTGGGGTCGAGTTTCGGTGAAGCTTTCTTT | CASSLGSSFGEAFF
TRBJ1-2 | NA | TRBV9 | TRBD1 | TGTGCCAGCAGCGGCGGGGCGGGGACAGGGAGGTCTGGCTACACCTTC | CASSGGAGTGRSGYTF
TRBJ1-3 | NA | TRBV5-6 | NA | TGTGCCAGCAGCTTGGGCGAGGGATGGAACACCATATATTTT | CASSLGEGWNTIYF
TRBJ2-1 | NA | TRBV27 | NA | TGTGCCAGCAGTCCTCCGACTAGTTTCCTTACCTACAATGAGCAGTTCTTC | CASSPPTSFLTYNEQFF
TRBJ1-6 | few | TRBV2 | NA | TGTGCCAGCAGTGTAGGGGATTCACCCCTCCACTTT | CASSVGDSPLHF
TRBJ2-1 | NA | TRBV5-1 | TRBD2 | TGCGCCAGCAGCTCTCTGACTAGCGGGCTTTACAATGAGCAGTTCTTC | CASSSLTSGLYNEQFF
TRBJ2-3 | few | TRBV7-9 | NA | TGTGCCAGCAGCTTAAGAGGAAACACAGATACGCAGTATTTT | CASSLRGNTDTQYF
TRBJ1-2 | NA | TRBV28 | NA | TGTGCCAGCAGTTTGGGGTGGTTGAAGGACAGTGGTGGCTACACCTTC | CASSLGWLKDSGGYTF
TRBJ2-7 | NA | TRBV5-4 | TRBD1 | TGTGCCAGCAGCTTGGGTTCAGGGGGCTTCTACGAGCAGTACTTC | CASSLGSGGFYEQYF
TRBJ1-1 | NA | TRBV25-1 | NA | TGTGCCAGCAGTGAGATAAGGGGGAACACTGAAGCTTTCTTT | CASSEIRGNTEAFF